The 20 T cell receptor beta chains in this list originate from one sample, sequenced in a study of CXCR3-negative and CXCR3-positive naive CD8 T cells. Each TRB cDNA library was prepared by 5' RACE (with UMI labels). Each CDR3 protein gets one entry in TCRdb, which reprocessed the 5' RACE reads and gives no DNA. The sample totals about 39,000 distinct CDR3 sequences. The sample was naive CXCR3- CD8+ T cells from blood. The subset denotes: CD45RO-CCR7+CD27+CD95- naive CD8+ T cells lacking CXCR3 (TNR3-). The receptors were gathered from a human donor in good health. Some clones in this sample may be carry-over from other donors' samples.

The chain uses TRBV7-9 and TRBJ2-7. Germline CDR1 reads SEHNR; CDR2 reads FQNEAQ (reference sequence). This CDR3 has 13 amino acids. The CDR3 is CASSHTLTYEQYF. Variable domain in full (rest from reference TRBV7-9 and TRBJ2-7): DTGVSQNPRHKITKRGQNVTFRCDPISEHNRLYWYRQTLGQGPEFLTYFQNEAQLEKSRLLSDRFSAERPKGSFSTLEIQRTEQGDSAMYLCASSHTLTYEQYFGPGTRLTVT.

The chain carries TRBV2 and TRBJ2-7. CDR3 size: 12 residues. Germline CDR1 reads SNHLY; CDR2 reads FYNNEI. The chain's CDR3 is CASNRILLEQYF. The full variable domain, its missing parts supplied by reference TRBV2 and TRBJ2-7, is EPEVTQTPSHQVTQMGQEVILRCVPISNHLYFYWYRQILGQKVEFLVSFYNNEISEKSEIFDDQFSVERPDGSNFTLKIRSTKLEDSAMYFCASNRILLEQYFGPGTRLTVT.

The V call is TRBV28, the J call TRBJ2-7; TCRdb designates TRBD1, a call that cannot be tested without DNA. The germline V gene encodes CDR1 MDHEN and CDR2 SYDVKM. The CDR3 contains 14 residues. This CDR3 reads CASTPRDTTYEQYF.

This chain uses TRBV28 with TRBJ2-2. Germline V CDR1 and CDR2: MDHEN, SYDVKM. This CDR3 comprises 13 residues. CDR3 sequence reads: CASSLSATGELFF.

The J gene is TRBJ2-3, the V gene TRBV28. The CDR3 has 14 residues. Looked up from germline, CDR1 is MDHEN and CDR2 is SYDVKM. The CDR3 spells CASSSPMGPDTQYF. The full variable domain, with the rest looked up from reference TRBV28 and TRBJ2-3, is DVKVTQSSRYLVKRTGEKVFLECVQDMDHENMFWYRQDPGLGLRLIYFSYDVKMKEKGDIPEGYSVSREKKERFSLILESASTNQTSMYLCASSSPMGPDTQYFGPGTRLTVL.

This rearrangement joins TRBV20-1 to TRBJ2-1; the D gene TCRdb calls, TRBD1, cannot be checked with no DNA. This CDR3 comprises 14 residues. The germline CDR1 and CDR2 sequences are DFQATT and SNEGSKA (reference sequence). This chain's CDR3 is CSARGRDSYNEQFF.

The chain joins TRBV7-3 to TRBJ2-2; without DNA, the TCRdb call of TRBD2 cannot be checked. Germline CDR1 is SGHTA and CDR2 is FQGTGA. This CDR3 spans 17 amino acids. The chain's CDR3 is CASSFASGRANTGELFF.

CDR3 loop: CASSLGTGVHEQFF. The J gene is TRBJ2-1, the V gene TRBV7-3; TCRdb indicates TRBD1, and absent DNA this call remains unverified. The CDR3 contains 14 residues. Germline loops: CDR1 SGHTA, CDR2 FQGTGA.

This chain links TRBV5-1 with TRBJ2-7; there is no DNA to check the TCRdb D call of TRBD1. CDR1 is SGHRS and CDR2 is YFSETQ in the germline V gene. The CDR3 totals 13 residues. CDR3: CASSLDATAEQYF.

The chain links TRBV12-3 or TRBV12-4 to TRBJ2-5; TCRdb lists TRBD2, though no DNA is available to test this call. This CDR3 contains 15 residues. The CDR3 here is CASSTGLAGQETQYF.

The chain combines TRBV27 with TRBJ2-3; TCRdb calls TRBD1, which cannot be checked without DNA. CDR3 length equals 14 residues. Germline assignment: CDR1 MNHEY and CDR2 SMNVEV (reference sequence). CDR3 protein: CASKGLTSTDTQYF.

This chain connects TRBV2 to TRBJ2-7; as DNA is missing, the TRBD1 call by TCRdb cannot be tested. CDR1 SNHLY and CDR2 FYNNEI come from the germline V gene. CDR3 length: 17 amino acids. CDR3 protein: CASSAGPRGHSSYEQYF.

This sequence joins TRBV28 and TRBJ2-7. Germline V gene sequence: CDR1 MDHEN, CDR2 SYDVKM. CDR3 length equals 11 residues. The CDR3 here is CASSFGYEQYF.

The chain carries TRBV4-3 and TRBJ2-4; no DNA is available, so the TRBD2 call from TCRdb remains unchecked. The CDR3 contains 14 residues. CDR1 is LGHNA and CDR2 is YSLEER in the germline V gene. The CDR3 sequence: CASSQGGGGNIQYF.

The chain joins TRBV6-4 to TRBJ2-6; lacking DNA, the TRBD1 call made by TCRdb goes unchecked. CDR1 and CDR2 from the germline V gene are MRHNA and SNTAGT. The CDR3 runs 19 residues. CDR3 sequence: CASSDSRTGGTGGANVLTF.

This chain's CDR3 is CASSPPDRTYEQYF. This chain connects TRBV7-9 to TRBJ2-7; TCRdb gives TRBD1 as the D gene, but with no DNA this cannot be confirmed. This CDR3 spans 14 amino acids. From germline, CDR1 is SEHNR and CDR2 FQNEAQ (reference sequence).

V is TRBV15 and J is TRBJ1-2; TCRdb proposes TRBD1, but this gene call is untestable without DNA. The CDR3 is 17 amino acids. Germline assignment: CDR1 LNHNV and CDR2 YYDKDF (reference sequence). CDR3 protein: CATSSRDRGPDGYGYTF. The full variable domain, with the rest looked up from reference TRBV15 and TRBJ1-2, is DAMVIQNPRYQVTQFGKPVTLSCSQTLNHNVMYWYQQKSSQAPKLLFHYYDKDFNNEADTPDNFQSRRPNTSFCFLDIRSPGLGDTAMYLCATSSRDRGPDGYGYTFGSGTRLTVV.

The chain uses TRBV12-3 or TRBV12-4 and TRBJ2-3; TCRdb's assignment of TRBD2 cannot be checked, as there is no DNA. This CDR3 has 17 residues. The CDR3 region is CASSKSLGPPSTDTQYF.

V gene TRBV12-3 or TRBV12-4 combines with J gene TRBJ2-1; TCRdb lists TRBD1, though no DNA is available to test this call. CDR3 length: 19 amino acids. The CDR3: CASSLYSIRDSESFYEQFF.

CDR3: CASTKTGTGYYNEQFF. The chain recombines TRBV7-6 with TRBJ2-1; TCRdb names TRBD1, which stays unverified in the absence of DNA. Germline V gives CDR1 SGHVS, CDR2 FNYEAQ. This CDR3 spans 16 amino acids. Full variable domain (rest looked up from reference TRBV7-6 and TRBJ2-1): GAGVSQSPRYKVTKRGQDVALRCDPISGHVSLYWYRQALGQGPEFLTYFNYEAQQDKSGLPNDRFSAERPEGSISTLTIQRTEQRDSAMYRCASTKTGTGYYNEQFFGPGTRLTVL.